These T cell receptor beta chains were read from a single sample in a study of T-cell memory formation after mild COVID-19. One entry per CDR3 protein results from TCRdb running MiXCR on the 5' RACE reads. In the table there are roughly 400,000 distinct CDR3 sequences, 24% of which are singletons. The sample taken for sequencing was PBMCs or a T cell subset sorted from them (not recorded which). These receptors were taken from an adult woman who had mild COVID-19 (a few samples of this study predate the infection). Cell type and time point are not known. Each CDR3 is given with its conserved first and last residue. A D gene is named only where the DNA matches it firmly. Clone size is stated in some rows and not others, as once, few, many or a class when expanded.

>few|13|TRBV5-4|TRBJ2-2|-
CASSLEKTGELFF
TGTGCCAGCAGCTTGGAGAAAACCGGGGAGCTGTTTTTT
>few|16|TRBV5-1|TRBJ2-3|TRBD2
CASSFTSGRGTDTQYF
TGCGCCAGCAGCTTCACTAGCGGGAGAGGTACAGATACGCAGTATTTT
>many|14|TRBV9|TRBJ1-1|-
CASSSENREGEAFF
TGTGCCAGCAGCTCCGAAAACAGGGAAGGTGAAGCTTTCTTT
>few|15|TRBV12-3/TRBV12-4|TRBJ1-2|-
CASSQAYRAGIGYTF
TGTGCCAGCAGCCAAGCCTACAGGGCCGGCATCGGCTACACCTTC
>few|12|TRBV18|TRBJ2-7|-
CASSPAGHEQYF
TGTGCCAGCTCACCCGCGGGGCACGAGCAGTACTTC
>-|16|TRBV20-1|TRBJ1-2|-
CSALAGGSRGFYGYTF
TGCAGTGCTCTCGCTGGTGGTTCCAGGGGCTTCTATGGCTACACCTTC
>few|14|TRBV3-1|TRBJ2-7|-
CASSQAAGPYEQYF
TGTGCCAGCAGCCAAGCGGCAGGTCCCTACGAGCAGTACTTC
>few|17|TRBV14|TRBJ1-1|-
CASSQDFGLSGNTEAFF
TGTGCCAGCAGCCAAGATTTCGGCCTCAGCGGAAACACTGAAGCTTTCTTT
>-|12|TRBV5-1|TRBJ2-7|-
CASKMDPYEQYF
TGCGCCAGCAAGATGGATCCCTACGAGCAGTACTTC
>-|17|TRBV7-2|TRBJ2-3|TRBD2
CASSLRTSGLTADTQYF
TGTGCCAGCAGCTTGAGGACTAGCGGACTAACCGCAGATACGCAGTATTTT
>-|12|TRBV7-9|TRBJ1-1|-
CASSSLGGEAFF
TGTGCCAGCAGCTCACTTGGGGGTGAAGCTTTCTTT
>few|15|TRBV10-3|TRBJ2-3|-
CAISENGVSADTQYF
TGTGCCATCAGTGAGAATGGGGTTAGTGCAGATACGCAGTATTTT
>few|13|TRBV6-2/TRBV6-3|TRBJ2-1|TRBD2
CASSDPGRDYQFF
TGTGCCAGCAGCGACCCGGGTCGGGACTACCAGTTCTTC
>-|15|TRBV24-1|TRBJ2-1|TRBD2
CATSESGLAGGAPFF
TGTGCCACCAGTGAATCGGGACTAGCGGGAGGGGCCCCGTTCTTC
>few|13|TRBV14|TRBJ2-1|TRBD1
CASRHRGAHEQFF
TGTGCCAGCAGACACAGGGGGGCTCATGAGCAGTTCTTC
>-|13|TRBV7-9|TRBJ2-5|-
CASSLRVRETQYF
TGTGCCAGCAGCTTGAGGGTTCGAGAGACCCAGTACTTC
>many|16|TRBV4-1|TRBJ1-2|TRBD1
CASSQRTGGLGYGYTF
TGCGCCAGCAGCCAACGGACAGGGGGCTTGGGCTATGGCTACACCTTC
>few|13|TRBV19|TRBJ2-3|-
CASSGLSTDTQYF
TGTGCCAGTAGTGGTCTGAGCACAGATACGCAGTATTTT
>-|16|TRBV21-1|TRBJ2-7|-
CASSLPGGTGTDEQYF
TGTGCCAGCAGCCTCCCTGGCGGGACAGGGACGGACGAGCAGTACTTC
>-|16|TRBV4-1|TRBJ2-1|-
CASSPNRGPTYNEQFF
TGCGCCAGCAGCCCGAATAGGGGACCTACCTACAATGAGCAGTTCTTC
>many|14|TRBV20-1|TRBJ2-1|-
CSARDASGHNEQFF
TGCAGTGCTAGAGATGCATCAGGCCACAATGAGCAGTTCTTC
>few|13|TRBV24-1|TRBJ2-5|-
CATSAPLEETQYF
TGTGCCACCAGTGCCCCCCTCGAAGAGACCCAGTACTTC
>-|15|TRBV7-2|TRBJ2-5|-
CASSVRAGTQETQYF
TGTGCCAGCAGCGTACGGGCCGGGACACAAGAGACCCAGTACTTC
>-|17|TRBV9|TRBJ2-3|TRBD1
CASSPGQGVRHTDTQYF
TGTGCCAGCAGCCCGGGACAGGGGGTTCGCCACACAGATACGCAGTATTTT
>few|17|TRBV4-1|TRBJ1-5|TRBD1
CASSQGGQGYSNQPQHF
TGCGCCAGCAGCCAAGGCGGACAGGGGTATAGCAATCAGCCCCAGCATTTT
>few|15|TRBV7-9|TRBJ2-1|-
CASSSRRAAYNEQFF
TGTGCCAGCAGCTCCAGGAGGGCGGCCTACAATGAGCAGTTCTTC
>-|14|TRBV5-5|TRBJ2-7|TRBD1
CASSQRTGPYEQYF
TGTGCCAGCAGCCAGAGGACAGGGCCCTACGAGCAGTACTTC
>few|13|TRBV5-1|TRBJ1-2|-
CASSTRTGYGYTF
TGCGCCAGCAGCACAAGGACGGGCTATGGCTACACCTTC
>-|15|TRBV20-1|TRBJ1-5|TRBD1
CSARGDSYSNQPQHF
TGCAGTGCTAGAGGGGACAGTTATAGCAATCAGCCCCAGCATTTT
>-|14|TRBV5-1|TRBJ2-7|-
CASSLDMALGEQYF
TGCGCCAGCAGCTTGGACATGGCGCTAGGGGAGCAGTACTTC
>-|12|TRBV29-1|TRBJ1-4|-
CSVAPPDEKLFF
TGCAGCGTTGCGCCTCCGGATGAAAAACTGTTTTTT
>few|14|TRBV15|TRBJ2-7|TRBD1
CATSREATGGEQYF
TGTGCCACCAGCAGAGAAGCGACAGGGGGAGAGCAGTACTTC
>-|17|TRBV24-1|TRBJ2-5|TRBD1
CATSDIPGQGLQETQYF
TGTGCCACCAGTGATATCCCGGGACAGGGCTTACAAGAGACCCAGTACTTC
>-|17|TRBV3-1|TRBJ1-5|-
CASSQGLSGLANQPQHF
TGTGCCAGCAGCCAAGGCCTCTCGGGATTAGCAAATCAGCCCCAGCATTTT
>-|14|TRBV2|TRBJ1-4|-
CASRERSTNEKLFF
TGTGCCAGCAGGGAAAGGTCAACTAATGAAAAACTGTTTTTT
>-|15|TRBV20-1|TRBJ2-7|TRBD2
CSARDPRGSSYEQYF
TGCAGTGCTAGAGACCCCCGCGGGAGCTCCTACGAGCAGTACTTC
>few|14|TRBV12-3/TRBV12-4|TRBJ2-2|-
CASSRRQGSGELFF
TGTGCCAGCAGTCGGCGCCAGGGGAGCGGGGAGCTGTTTTTT
>few|14|TRBV6-6|TRBJ1-1|TRBD1
CASSTNRGNTEAFF
TGTGCCAGCAGTACCAACAGGGGAAACACTGAAGCTTTCTTT
>-|16|TRBV7-3|TRBJ2-1|TRBD2
CASSPGPGDYYNEQFF
TGTGCCAGCAGCCCCGGCCCGGGGGACTATTACAATGAGCAGTTCTTC
>few|15|TRBV12-3/TRBV12-4|TRBJ2-7|-
CASSAGPTGAYEQYF
TGTGCCAGCAGCGCCGGGCCTACTGGAGCCTACGAGCAGTACTTC
>-|15|TRBV11-3|TRBJ2-5|-
CASSLETNKKETQYF
TGTGCCAGCAGCTTAGAGACTAACAAGAAAGAGACCCAGTACTTC
>-|13|TRBV12-3/TRBV12-4|TRBJ1-5|-
CASRPGQEGPQHF
TGTGCCAGCAGGCCGGGCCAAGAAGGACCCCAGCATTTT
>-|14|TRBV3-1|TRBJ1-2|TRBD1
CASSQGGQNYGYTF
TGTGCCAGCAGCCAAGGGGGACAGAACTATGGCTACACCTTC
>-|13|TRBV7-9|TRBJ1-6|-
CASRMGRDSPLHF
TGTGCCAGCAGGATGGGCAGGGATTCACCCCTCCACTTT
>-|13|TRBV15|TRBJ1-1|-
CATSRDPGTEAFF
TGTGCCACCAGCAGAGATCCTGGCACTGAAGCTTTCTTT
>-|15|TRBV12-3/TRBV12-4|TRBJ2-1|-
CASSFEESSYNEQFF
TGTGCCAGCAGTTTTGAGGAGAGCTCCTACAATGAGCAGTTCTTC
>-|15|TRBV18|TRBJ2-7|-
CASSPKGGPSYEQYF
TGTGCCAGCTCACCAAAAGGAGGGCCCTCTTACGAGCAGTACTTC
>once|14|TRBV4-1|TRBJ2-2|-
CASSPGTGPGELFF
TGCGCCAGCAGCCCGGGTACCGGTCCCGGGGAGCTGTTTTTT
>-|17|TRBV9|TRBJ2-2|-
CASSDPLEGTIAGELFF
TGTGCCAGCAGCGACCCACTAGAGGGGACAATAGCCGGGGAGCTGTTTTTT
>few|14|TRBV5-1|TRBJ1-1|TRBD1
CASSRPGGGTEAFF
TGCGCCAGCAGCCGCCCAGGGGGCGGAACTGAAGCTTTCTTT